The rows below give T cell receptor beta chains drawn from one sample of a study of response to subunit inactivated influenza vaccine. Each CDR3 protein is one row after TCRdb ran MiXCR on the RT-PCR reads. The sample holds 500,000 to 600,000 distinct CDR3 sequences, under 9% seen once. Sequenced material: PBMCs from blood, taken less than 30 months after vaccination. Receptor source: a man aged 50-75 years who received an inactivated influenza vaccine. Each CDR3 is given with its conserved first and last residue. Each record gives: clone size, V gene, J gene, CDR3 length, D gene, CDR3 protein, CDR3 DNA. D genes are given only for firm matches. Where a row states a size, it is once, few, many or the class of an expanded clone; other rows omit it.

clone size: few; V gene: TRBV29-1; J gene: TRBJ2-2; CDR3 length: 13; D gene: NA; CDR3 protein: CSVAYRGTGELFF; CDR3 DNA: TGCAGCGTTGCATATAGGGGAACGGGGGAGCTGTTTTTT
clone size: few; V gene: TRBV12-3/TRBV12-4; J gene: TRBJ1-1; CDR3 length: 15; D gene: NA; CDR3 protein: CASSLRGSMNTEAFF; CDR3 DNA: TGTGCCAGCAGTTTAAGGGGCAGTATGAACACTGAAGCTTTCTTT
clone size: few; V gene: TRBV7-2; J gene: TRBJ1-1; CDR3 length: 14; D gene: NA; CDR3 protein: CASSQPRVEAEAFF; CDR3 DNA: TGTGCCAGCAGCCAACCTCGGGTCGAGGCAGAAGCTTTCTTT
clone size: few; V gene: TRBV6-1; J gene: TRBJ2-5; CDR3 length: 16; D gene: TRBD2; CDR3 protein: CASSQTSGGAGETQYF; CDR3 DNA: TGTGCCAGCAGTCAGACTAGCGGGGGGGCGGGAGAGACCCAGTACTTC
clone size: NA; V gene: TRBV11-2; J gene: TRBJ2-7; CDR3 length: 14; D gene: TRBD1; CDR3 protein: CASSFGTGAHEQYF; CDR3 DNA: TGTGCCAGCAGCTTCGGGACAGGGGCCCACGAGCAGTACTTC
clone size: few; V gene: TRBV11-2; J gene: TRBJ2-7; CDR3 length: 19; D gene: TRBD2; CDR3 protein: CASSLQGFRTSGNSYEQYF; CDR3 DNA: TGTGCCAGCAGCTTACAGGGGTTCCGGACTAGCGGGAACTCCTACGAGCAGTACTTC
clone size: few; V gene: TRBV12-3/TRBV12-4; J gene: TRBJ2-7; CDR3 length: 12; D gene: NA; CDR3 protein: CASTQMNYEQYF; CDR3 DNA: TGTGCCAGCACACAAATGAACTACGAGCAGTACTTC
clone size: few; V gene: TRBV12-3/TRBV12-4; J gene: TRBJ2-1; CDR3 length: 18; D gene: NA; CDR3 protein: CASSFFSMIGVTYNEQFF; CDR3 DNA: TGTGCCAGCAGTTTCTTCTCGATGATTGGGGTTACGTACAATGAGCAGTTCTTC
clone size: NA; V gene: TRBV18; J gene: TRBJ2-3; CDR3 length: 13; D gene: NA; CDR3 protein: CASSPEAGDTQYF; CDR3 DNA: TGTGCCAGCTCACCAGAGGCAGGAGATACGCAGTATTTT
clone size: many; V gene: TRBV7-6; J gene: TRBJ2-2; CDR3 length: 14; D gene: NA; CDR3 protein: CASSVDANTGELFF; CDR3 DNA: TGTGCCAGCAGCGTCGACGCGAACACCGGGGAGCTGTTTTTT
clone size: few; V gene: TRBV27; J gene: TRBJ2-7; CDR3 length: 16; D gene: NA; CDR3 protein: CASSLLGGTLHYEQYF; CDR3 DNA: TGTGCCAGCAGTTTACTTGGGGGGACCCTCCACTACGAGCAGTACTTC
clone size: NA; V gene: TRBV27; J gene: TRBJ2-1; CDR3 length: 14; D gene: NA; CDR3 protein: CASSLLGGVDEQFF; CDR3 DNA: TGTGCCAGCAGTTTATTGGGCGGGGTCGATGAGCAGTTCTTC
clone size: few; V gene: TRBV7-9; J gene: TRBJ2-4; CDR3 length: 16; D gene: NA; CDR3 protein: CASSPPGGRTRNIQYF; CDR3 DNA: TGTGCCAGCAGCCCCCCTGGCGGAAGGACGAGAAACATTCAGTACTTC
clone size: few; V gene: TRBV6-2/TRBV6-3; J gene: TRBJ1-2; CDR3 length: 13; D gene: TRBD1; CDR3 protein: CASRPDRAYGYTF; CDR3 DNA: TGTGCCAGCAGACCGGACAGGGCCTATGGCTACACCTTC
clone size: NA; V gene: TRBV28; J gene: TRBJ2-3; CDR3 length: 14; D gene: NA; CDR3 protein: CATRGERFTDTQYF; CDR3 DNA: TGTGCCACCCGCGGGGAGAGATTCACAGATACGCAGTATTTT
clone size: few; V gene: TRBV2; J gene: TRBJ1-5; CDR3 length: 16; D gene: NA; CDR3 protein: CASMGQDGSSNQPQHF; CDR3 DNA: TGTGCCAGCATGGGGCAGGACGGTAGTAGCAATCAGCCCCAGCATTTT
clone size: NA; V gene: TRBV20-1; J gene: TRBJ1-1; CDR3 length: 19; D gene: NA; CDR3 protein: CSAIPPPAVLLDVDTEAFF; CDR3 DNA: TGCAGTGCTATACCCCCGCCGGCGGTATTGCTGGATGTGGACACTGAAGCTTTCTTT
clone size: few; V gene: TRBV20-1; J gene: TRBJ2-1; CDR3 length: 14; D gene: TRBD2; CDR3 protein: CSAPRSGRGNEQFF; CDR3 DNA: TGCAGTGCGCCCCGTAGCGGGAGAGGAAATGAGCAGTTCTTC
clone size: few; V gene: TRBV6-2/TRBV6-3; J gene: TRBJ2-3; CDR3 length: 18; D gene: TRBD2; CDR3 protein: CASSFGLAGGPGTDTQYF; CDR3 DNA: TGTGCCAGCAGTTTCGGACTAGCGGGAGGGCCTGGCACAGATACGCAGTATTTT
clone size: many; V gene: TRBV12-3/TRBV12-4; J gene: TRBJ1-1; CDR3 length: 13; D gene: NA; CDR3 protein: CASSPRWEAEAFF; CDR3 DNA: TGTGCCAGCAGTCCGCGGTGGGAGGCTGAAGCTTTCTTT
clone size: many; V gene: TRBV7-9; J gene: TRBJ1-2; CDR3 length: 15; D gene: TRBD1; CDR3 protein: CASSPRRAGGYGYTF; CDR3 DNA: TGTGCCAGCAGCCCCCGGCGGGCAGGGGGCTATGGCTACACCTTC
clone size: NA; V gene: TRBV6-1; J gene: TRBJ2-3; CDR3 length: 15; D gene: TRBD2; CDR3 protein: CASSRAGGVLDTQYF; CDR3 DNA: TGTGCCAGCAGTCGGGCGGGGGGAGTTTTAGATACGCAGTATTTT
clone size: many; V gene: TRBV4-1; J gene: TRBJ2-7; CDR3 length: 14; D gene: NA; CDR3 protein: CASSQLRVSSEQYF; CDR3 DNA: TGCGCCAGCAGCCAACTCCGGGTCAGCTCCGAGCAGTACTTC
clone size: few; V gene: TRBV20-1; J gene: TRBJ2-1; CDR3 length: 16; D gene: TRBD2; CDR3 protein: CSASWVAGGPYNEQFF; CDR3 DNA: TGCAGTGCTAGCTGGGTAGCGGGGGGTCCCTACAATGAGCAGTTCTTC
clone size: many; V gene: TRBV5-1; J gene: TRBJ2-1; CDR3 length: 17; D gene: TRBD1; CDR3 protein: CASRSILTGFFYNEQFF; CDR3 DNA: TGCGCCAGCAGGTCGATCTTGACAGGGTTCTTCTACAATGAGCAGTTCTTC
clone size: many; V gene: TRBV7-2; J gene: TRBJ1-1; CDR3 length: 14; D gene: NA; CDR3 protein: CASSTTPYGSEAFF; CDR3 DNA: TGTGCCAGCAGCACGACCCCGTACGGGTCTGAAGCTTTCTTT
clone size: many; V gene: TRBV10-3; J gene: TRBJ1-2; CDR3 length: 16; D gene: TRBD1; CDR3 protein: CAISLPEGQVNYGYTF; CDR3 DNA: TGTGCCATCAGCTTACCCGAGGGACAGGTTAACTATGGCTACACCTTC
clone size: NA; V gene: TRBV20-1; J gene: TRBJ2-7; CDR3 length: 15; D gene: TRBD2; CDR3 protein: CSARGGTRISSEQYF; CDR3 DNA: TGCAGTGCTAGGGGAGGGACTAGGATCTCCAGCGAGCAGTACTTC
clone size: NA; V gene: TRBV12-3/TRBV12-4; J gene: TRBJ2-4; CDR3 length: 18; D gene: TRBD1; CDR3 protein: CAFSLALFKGAPGNIQYF; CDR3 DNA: TGTGCCTTCAGTTTAGCTCTGTTTAAGGGGGCGCCGGGAAACATTCAGTACTTC
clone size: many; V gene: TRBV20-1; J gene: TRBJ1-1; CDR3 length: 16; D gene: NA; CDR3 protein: CSARDLDRAMNTEAFF; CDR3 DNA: TGCAGTGCTAGAGATCTCGACAGAGCCATGAACACTGAAGCTTTCTTT
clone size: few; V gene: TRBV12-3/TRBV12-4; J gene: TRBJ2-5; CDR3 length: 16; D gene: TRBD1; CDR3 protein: CASSRALGTGEETQYF; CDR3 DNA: TGTGCCAGCAGTCGGGCCTTGGGGACAGGGGAAGAGACCCAGTACTTC
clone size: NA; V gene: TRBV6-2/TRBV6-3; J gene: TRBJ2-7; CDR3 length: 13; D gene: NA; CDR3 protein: CASSYFDSYEQYF; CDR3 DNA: TGTGCCAGCAGTTACTTTGATAGCTACGAGCAGTACTTC
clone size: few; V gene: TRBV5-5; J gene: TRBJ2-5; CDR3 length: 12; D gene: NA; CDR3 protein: CASSFAEETQYF; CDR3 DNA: TGTGCCAGCAGCTTCGCAGAAGAGACCCAGTACTTC
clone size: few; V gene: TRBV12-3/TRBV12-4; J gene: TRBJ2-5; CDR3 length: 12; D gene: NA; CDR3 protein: CASSLWEPTQYF; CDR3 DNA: TGTGCCAGCAGTTTATGGGAGCCCACCCAGTACTTC
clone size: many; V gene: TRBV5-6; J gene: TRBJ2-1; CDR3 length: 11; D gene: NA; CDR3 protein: CASSLTNEQFF; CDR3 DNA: TGTGCCAGCAGCCTTACGAATGAGCAGTTCTTC
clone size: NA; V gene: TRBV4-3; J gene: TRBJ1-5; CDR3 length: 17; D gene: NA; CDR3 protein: CASSQGVGLGENQPQHF; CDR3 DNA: TGCGCCAGCAGCCAAGGGGTAGGGCTTGGGGAGAATCAGCCCCAGCATTTT
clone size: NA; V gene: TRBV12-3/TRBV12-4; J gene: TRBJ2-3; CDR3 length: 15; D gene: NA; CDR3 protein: CASRGLRGVWNTQYF; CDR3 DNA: TGTGCCAGCAGAGGACTCCGTGGGGTTTGGAATACGCAGTATTTT
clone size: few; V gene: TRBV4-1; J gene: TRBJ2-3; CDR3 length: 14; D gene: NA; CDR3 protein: CASSQVRGTDTQYF; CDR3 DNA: TGCGCCAGCAGCCAAGTAAGGGGCACAGATACGCAGTATTTT
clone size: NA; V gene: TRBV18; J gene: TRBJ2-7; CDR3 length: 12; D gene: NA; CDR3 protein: CASSPDSDEQYF; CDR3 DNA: TGTGCCAGCTCACCGGACAGTGACGAGCAGTACTTC